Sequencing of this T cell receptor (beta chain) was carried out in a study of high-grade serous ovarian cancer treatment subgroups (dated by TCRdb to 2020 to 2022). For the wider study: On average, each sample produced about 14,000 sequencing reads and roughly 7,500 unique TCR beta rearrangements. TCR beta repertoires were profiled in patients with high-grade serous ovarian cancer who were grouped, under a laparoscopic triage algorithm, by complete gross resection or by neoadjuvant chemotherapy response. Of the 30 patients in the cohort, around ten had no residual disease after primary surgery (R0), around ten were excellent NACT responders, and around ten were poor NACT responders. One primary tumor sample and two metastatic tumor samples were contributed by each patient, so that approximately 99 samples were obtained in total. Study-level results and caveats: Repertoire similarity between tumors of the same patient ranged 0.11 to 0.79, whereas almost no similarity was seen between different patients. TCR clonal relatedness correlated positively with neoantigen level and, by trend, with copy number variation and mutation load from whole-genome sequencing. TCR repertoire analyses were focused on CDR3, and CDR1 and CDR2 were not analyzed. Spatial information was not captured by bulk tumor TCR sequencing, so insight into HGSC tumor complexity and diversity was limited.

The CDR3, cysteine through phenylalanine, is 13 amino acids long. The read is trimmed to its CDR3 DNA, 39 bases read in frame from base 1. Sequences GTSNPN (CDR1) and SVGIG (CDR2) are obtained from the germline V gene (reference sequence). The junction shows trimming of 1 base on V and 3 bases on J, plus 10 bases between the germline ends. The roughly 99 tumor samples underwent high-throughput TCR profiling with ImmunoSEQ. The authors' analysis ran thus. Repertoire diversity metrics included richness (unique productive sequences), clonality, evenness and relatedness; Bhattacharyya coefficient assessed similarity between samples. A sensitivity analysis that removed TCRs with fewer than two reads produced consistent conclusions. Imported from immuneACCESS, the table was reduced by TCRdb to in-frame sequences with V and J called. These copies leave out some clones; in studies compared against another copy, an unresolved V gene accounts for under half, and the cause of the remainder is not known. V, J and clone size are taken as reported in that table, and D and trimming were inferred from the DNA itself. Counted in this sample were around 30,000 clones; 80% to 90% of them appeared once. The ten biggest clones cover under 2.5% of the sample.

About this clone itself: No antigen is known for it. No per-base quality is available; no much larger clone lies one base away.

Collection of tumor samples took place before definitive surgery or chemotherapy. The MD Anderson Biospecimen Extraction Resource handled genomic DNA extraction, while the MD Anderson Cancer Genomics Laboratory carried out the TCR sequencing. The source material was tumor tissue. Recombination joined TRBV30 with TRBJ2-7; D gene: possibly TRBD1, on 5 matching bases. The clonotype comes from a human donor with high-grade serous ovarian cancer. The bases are TGTGCCTGGAGTGCAGGGAACAGCTACGAGCAGTACTTC. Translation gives CAWSAGNSYEQYF.